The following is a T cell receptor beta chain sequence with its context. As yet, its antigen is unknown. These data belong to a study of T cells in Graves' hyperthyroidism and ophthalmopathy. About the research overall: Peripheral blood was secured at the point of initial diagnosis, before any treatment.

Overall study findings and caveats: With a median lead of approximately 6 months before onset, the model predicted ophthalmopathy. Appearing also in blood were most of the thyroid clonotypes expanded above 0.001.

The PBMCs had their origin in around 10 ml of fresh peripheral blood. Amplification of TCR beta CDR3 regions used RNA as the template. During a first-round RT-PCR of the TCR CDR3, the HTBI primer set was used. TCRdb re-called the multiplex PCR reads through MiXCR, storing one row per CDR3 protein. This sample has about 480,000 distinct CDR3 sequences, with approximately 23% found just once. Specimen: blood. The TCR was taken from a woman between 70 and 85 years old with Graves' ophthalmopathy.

The CDR3 bases are TGTGCCAGCAGCGTAGGGGGGACAGGGGTGCCTGAAGCTTTCTTT. This gives the protein CASSVGGTGVPEAFF. This chain links TRBV9 with TRBJ1-1; TRBD1 matches at 10 bases. The CDR3 loop spans 15 amino acids. Germline V gene lookup returns CDR1 SGDLS and CDR2 YYNGEE. The junction had 5 bases not matched to a gene; V was cut back by 0 bases and J by 6 bases.